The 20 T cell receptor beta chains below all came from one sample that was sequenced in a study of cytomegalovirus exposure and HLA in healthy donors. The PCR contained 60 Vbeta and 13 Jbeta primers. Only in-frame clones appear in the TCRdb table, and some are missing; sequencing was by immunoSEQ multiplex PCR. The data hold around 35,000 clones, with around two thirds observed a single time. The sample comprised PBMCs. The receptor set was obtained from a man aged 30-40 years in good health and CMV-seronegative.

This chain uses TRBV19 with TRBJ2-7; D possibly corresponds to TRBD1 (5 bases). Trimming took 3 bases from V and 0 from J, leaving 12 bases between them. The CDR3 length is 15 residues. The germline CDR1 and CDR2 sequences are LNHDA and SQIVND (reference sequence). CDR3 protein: CASSMGQGLSYEQYF. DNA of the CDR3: TGTGCCAGTAGTATGGGGCAGGGCCTCTCCTACGAGCAGTACTTC.

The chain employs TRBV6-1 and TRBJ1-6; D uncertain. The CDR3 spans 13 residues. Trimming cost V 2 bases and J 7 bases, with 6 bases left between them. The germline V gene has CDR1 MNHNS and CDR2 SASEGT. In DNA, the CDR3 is TGTGCCAGCAGTGAAAAGCCGAATTCACCCCTCCACTTT. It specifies CASSEKPNSPLHF.

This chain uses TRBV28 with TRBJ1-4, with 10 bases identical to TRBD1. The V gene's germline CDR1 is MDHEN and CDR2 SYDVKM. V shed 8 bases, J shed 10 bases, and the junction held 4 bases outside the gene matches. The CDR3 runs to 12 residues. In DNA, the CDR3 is TGTGCCAGCCAGGGGACAGGGGTAAAACTGTTTTTT. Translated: CASQGTGVKLFF.

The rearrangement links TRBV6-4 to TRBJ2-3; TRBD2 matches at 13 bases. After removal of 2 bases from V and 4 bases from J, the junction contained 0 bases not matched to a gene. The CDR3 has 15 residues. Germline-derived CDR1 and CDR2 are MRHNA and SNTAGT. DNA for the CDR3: TGTGCCAGCAGTGACACTAGCGGGGGGGCAGATACGCAGTATTTT. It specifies CASSDTSGGADTQYF.

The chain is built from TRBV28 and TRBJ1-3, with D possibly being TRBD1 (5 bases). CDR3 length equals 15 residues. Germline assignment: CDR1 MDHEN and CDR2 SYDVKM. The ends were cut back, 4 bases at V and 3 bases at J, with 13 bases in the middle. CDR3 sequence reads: CASSSLTVLGNTIYF. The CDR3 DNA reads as TGTGCCAGCAGTTCCCTGACAGTCCTTGGAAACACCATATATTTT.

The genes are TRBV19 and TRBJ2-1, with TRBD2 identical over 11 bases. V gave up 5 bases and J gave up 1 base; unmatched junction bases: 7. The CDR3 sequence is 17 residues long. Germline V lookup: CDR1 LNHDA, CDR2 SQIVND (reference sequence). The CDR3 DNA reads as TGTGCCAGTAGTCGGCTTTTAGCGGGAGGGTCCTACAATGAGCAGTTCTTC. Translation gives CASSRLLAGGSYNEQFF.

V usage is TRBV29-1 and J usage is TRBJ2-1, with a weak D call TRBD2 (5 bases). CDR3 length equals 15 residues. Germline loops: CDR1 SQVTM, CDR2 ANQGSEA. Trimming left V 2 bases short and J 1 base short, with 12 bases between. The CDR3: CSVESRVRSYNEQFF. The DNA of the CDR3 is TGCAGCGTTGAATCGCGGGTACGGTCCTACAATGAGCAGTTCTTC.

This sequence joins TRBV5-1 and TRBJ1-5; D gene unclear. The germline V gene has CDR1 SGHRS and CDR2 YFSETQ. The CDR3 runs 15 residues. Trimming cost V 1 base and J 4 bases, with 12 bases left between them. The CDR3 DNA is TGCGCCAGCAGCTTGATAGGAACGACAAATCAGCCCCAGCATTTT. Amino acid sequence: CASSLIGTTNQPQHF.

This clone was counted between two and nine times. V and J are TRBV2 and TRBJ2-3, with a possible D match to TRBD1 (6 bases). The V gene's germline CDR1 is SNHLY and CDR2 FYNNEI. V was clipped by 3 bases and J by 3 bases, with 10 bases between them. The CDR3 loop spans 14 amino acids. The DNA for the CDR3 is TGTGCCAGCAGTGACCCCCAGGGGACAGATACGCAGTATTTT. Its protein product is CASSDPQGTDTQYF.

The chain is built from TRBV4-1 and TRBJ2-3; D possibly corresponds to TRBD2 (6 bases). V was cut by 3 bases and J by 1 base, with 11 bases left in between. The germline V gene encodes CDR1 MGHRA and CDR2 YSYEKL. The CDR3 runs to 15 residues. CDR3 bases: TGCGCCAGCAGCCAGGCCCGCGGGGGCACAGATACGCAGTATTTT. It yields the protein CASSQARGGTDTQYF.

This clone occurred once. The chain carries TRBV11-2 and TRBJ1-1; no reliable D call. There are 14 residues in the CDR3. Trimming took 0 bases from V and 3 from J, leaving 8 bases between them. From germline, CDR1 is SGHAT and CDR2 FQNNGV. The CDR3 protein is CASSLDRRDTEAFF. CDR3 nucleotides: TGTGCCAGCAGCTTAGATCGAAGAGACACTGAAGCTTTCTTT. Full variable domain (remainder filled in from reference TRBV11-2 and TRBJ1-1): EAGVAQSPRYKIIEKRQSVAFWCNPISGHATLYWYQQILGQGPKLLIQFQNNGVVDDSQLPKDRFSAERLKGVDSTLKIQPAKLEDSAVYLCASSLDRRDTEAFFGQGTRLTVV.

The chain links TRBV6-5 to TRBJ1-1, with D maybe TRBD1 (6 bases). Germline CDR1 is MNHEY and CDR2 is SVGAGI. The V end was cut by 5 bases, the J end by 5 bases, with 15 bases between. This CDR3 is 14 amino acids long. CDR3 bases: TGTGCCAGCAGTACAGGGACATCGTGGACTGAAGCTTTCTTT. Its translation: CASSTGTSWTEAFF.

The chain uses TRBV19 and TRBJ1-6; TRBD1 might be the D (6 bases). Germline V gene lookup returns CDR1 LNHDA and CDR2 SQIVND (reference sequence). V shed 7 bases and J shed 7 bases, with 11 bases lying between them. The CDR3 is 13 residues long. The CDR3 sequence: CASNDRRNSPLHF. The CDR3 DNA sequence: TGTGCCAGTAATGACAGGAGAAATTCACCCCTCCACTTT.

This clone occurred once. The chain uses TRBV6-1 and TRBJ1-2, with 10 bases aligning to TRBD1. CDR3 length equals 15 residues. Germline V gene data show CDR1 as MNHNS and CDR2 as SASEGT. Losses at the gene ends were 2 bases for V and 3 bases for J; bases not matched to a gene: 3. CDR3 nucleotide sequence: TGTGCCAGCAGTGAATTAGGGACAGGGGACTATGGCTACACCTTC. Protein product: CASSELGTGDYGYTF.

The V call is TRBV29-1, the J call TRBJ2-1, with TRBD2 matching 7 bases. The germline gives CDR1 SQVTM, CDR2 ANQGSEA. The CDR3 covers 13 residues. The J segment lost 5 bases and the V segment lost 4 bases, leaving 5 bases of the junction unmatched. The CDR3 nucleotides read TGCAGCGTTGTCCGGGGGGTGAACAATGAGCAGTTCTTC. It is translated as CSVVRGVNNEQFF.

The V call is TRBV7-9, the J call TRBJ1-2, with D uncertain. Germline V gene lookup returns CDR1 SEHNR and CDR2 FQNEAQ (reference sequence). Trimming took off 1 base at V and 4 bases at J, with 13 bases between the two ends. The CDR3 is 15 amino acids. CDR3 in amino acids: CASSLGAIPFYGYTF. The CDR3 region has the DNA TGTGCCAGCAGCTTAGGGGCCATCCCTTTCTATGGCTACACCTTC.

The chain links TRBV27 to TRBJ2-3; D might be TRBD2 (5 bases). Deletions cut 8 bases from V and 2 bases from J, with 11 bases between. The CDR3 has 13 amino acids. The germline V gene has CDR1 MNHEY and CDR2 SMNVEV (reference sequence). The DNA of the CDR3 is TGTGCCAGCTTGGGAGACTTCACAGATACGCAGTATTTT. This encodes CASLGDFTDTQYF.

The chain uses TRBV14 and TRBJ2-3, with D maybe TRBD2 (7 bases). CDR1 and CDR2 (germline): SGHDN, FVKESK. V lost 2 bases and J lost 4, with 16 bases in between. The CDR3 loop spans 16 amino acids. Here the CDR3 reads CASSQRGTIPSDTQYF. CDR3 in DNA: TGTGCCAGCAGCCAAAGGGGGACTATCCCCTCAGATACGCAGTATTTT. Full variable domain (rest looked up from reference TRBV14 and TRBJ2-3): EAGVTQFPSHSVIEKGQTVTLRCDPISGHDNLYWYRRVMGKEIKFLLHFVKESKQDESGMPNNRFLAERTGGTYSTLKVQPAELEDSGVYFCASSQRGTIPSDTQYFGPGTRLTVL.

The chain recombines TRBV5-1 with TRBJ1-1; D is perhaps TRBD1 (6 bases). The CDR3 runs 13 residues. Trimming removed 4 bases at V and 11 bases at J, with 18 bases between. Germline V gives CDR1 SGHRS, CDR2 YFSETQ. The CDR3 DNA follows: TGCGCCAGCAGCGACGAGACAGGCCGTGAGGCTTTCTTT. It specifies CASSDETGREAFF.

CDR3 nucleotide sequence: TGTGCCAGCAGCCCGACTCGGACTAGCGGGGGGGAGGACACCGGGGAGCTGTTTTTT. As protein: CASSPTRTSGGEDTGELFF. The chain has TRBV5-6 and TRBJ2-2; 15 nucleotides line up with TRBD2. After removal of 4 bases from V and 3 bases from J, the junction contained 10 bases not matched to a gene. Per the germline V gene, CDR1 is SGHDT and CDR2 is YYEEEE. This CDR3 contains 19 residues.